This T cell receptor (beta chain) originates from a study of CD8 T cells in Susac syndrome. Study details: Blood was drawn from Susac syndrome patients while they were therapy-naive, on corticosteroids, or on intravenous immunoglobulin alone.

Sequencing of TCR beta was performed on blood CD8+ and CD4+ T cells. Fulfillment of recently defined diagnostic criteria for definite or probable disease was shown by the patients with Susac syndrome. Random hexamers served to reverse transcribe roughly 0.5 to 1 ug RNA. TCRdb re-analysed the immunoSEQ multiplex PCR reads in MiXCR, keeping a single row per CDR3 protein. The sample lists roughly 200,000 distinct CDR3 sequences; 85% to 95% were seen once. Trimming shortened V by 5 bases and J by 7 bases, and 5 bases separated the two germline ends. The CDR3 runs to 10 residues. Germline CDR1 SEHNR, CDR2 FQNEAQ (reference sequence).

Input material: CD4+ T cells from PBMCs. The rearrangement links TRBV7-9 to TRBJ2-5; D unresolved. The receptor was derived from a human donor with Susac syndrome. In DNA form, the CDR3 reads TGTGCCAGCAGCGCAGGGACCCAGTACTTC. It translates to CASSAGTQYF. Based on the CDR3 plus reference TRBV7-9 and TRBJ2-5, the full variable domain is DTGVSQNPRHKITKRGQNVTFRCDPISEHNRLYWYRQTLGQGPEFLTYFQNEAQLEKSRLLSDRFSAERPKGSFSTLEIQRTEQGDSAMYLCASSAGTQYFGPGTRLLVL.